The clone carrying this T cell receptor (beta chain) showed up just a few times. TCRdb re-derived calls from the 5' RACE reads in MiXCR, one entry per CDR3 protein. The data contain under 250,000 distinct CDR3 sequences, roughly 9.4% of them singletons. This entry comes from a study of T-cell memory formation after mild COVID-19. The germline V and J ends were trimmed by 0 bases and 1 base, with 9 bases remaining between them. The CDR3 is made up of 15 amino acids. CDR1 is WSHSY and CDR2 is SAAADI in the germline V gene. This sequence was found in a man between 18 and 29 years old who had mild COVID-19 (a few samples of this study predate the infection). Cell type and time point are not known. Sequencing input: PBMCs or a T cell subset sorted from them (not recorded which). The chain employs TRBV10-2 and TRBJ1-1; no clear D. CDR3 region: CASSESGPGNTEAFF. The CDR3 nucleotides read TGCGCCAGCAGTGAGTCAGGGCCTGGGAACACTGAAGCTTTCTTT.